The sequence of this T cell receptor beta chain was determined in a study of cytomegalovirus exposure and HLA in healthy donors. Study-wide background: Both the roughly 120 validation repertoires and the approximately 700 first-cohort repertoires used the same platform, as reported by a later analysis. Study-level results: The study put 150 or so TCR beta chains on its list as cytomegalovirus-associated.

Assay used: immunoSEQ multiplex PCR; TCRdb lists only in-frame clones, some missing. The data show about 240,000 clones, approximately 84% seen once. The length of the CDR3 is 13 residues. The germline V gene has CDR1 SGHRS and CDR2 YFSETQ. Trimming removed 5 bases at V and 3 bases at J, with 9 bases between. As concerns this clone: No antigen is known for it.

Donors came from a validation cohort of 90 to 150 subjects, distinct from the first 666-subject cohort. The chain has TRBV5-1 and TRBJ1-5, with D hard to call. The sequenced material came from PBMCs. The receptor's source is a woman aged 30 to 39 in good health and CMV-seropositive. CDR3 protein: CASREDLNQPQHF. CDR3 DNA: TGCGCCAGCAGAGAGGATCTCAATCAGCCCCAGCATTTT.